The clone carrying this T cell receptor (beta chain) was seen ten or more times. What it binds is unknown. The data originate from a study of regulatory T cells in long-lasting Graves disease. About the research overall: Positive TSH receptor antibodies alongside over 5 years of antithyroid drugs were what marked Graves' disease as persistent. Study-level points and caveats: Among samples with persistent disease, TRBV28, TRBJ1-2 and TRBJ2-5 were favored.

Regarding time point: persistent/refractory GD, antithyroid drugs over 5 years with positive TRAb. The authors made the TCR library using RNA they extracted from PBMCs. The TCR beta library used iRepertoire HTBI primers with Arm-PCR amplification of CDR3. TCRdb re-called the multiplex PCR reads with MiXCR, one entry per CDR3 protein. Among 350,000 to 500,000 distinct CDR3 sequences listed, under 25% were seen once. V shed 2 bases and J shed 0 bases, with 14 bases lying between them. Looked up from germline, CDR1 is MDHEN and CDR2 is SYDVKM. CDR3 length: 17 amino acids. This specimen was peripheral blood mononuclear cells (PBMCs), taken when the disease was refractory, from a patient treated with antithyroid drugs. The genes are TRBV28 and TRBJ1-5; no clear D. The sequence was obtained from a female donor with Graves disease. The CDR3 DNA sequence: TGTGCCAGCAGTTTACGGCTAAACATATATAGCAATCAGCCCCAGCATTTT. This codes for CASSLRLNIYSNQPQHF.